This T cell receptor (beta chain) was identified during a study of breast tumors, draining lymph nodes, adjacent tissues. Study observations and caveats: Findings are consistent with lymph node origin and intratumoral expansion of most tumor T cells.

TCRdb re-analysed the multiplex PCR reads in MiXCR, keeping a single row per CDR3 protein. The sample consists of roughly 14,000 distinct CDR3 sequences, 50% to 60% of them appearing once. In its sample, this clonotype was seen many times. Its antigen is still unknown. CDR3 length equals 14 residues. CDR1 and CDR2 (germline): WNHNN, SYGVQD (reference sequence). The J segment lost 8 bases and the V segment lost 4 bases, leaving 2 bases of the junction unmatched. The TCR was taken from a female donor with breast cancer. Some clones in this sample may be carry-over from other donors' samples. Sequences were obtained from tumor-adjacent breast tissue. The chain is built from TRBV10-1 and TRBJ2-1; TRBD2 matches at 13 bases. The DNA for the CDR3 is TGCGCCAGCAGTGGGACTAGCGGGAGCGATGAGCAGTTCTTC. It specifies CASSGTSGSDEQFF.